The 26 T cell receptor beta chains presented below share a single source sample, sequenced in a study of T cell changes during pregnancy in multiple sclerosis. Measured with immunoSEQ multiplex PCR; TCRdb has only the in-frame clones, and not every one. This table has some 28,000 clones, roughly 89% appearing once. Sequencing was performed on CD4+ T cells from peripheral blood mononuclear cells, taken in the first trimester of pregnancy. The receptors were gathered from a female donor in good health, enrolled as a control in a pregnancy study.

The genes are TRBV11-1 and TRBJ2-3, with D perhaps matching TRBD1 (6 bases). CDR3 length: 11 amino acids. The V end lost 5 bases, the J end lost 10 bases, and 10 bases lay between the germline ends. CDR1 SGHAT and CDR2 FQDESV come from the germline V gene (reference sequence). DNA of the CDR3: TGTGCCAGCAGCCTACAGGGATCGCAGTATTTT. It codes for CASSLQGSQYF.

The chain has TRBV5-1 and TRBJ2-1; 12 bases map to TRBD2. The CDR3 is 15 amino acids. Trimming at V came to 4 bases and at J to 9 bases, leaving 8 bases not matched to a gene. Germline CDR1 SGHRS, CDR2 YFSETQ. CDR3 sequence (DNA): TGCGCCAGCAGCCAGGATACGGGACTAGCGGGTGAGCAGTTCTTC. It specifies CASSQDTGLAGEQFF.

The chain combines TRBV5-5 with TRBJ1-1; possibly TRBD1 for D (6 bases). There are 17 residues in the CDR3. Germline assignment: CDR1 SGHKS and CDR2 YYEKEE (reference sequence). Between the trimmed V and J ends, which lost 0 bases and 0 bases, there was a span of 15 bases. The CDR3 reads CASSLDGTRLMNTEAFF. DNA for the CDR3: TGTGCCAGCAGCTTGGATGGGACACGACTTATGAACACTGAAGCTTTCTTT.

This clone was counted between two and nine times. The chain is built from TRBV9 and TRBJ1-1; 9 bases align to TRBD1. The CDR3 length is 16 residues. Germline V CDR1 and CDR2: SGDLS, YYNGEE. The V and J ends lost 3 bases and 1 base, in that order; junction bases with no gene match: 7. The CDR3 DNA is TGTGCCAGCAGCGAGCCCCAGGGACAGGGGAACACTGAAGCTTTCTTT. It is translated as CASSEPQGQGNTEAFF.

The chain joins TRBV5-1 to TRBJ2-2; D uncertain. V shed 4 bases and J shed 6 bases, with 10 bases lying between them. This CDR3 has 13 residues. In germline, CDR1 is SGHRS, CDR2 YFSETQ. CDR3 in amino acids: CASSPRPPGELFF. The CDR3 DNA is TGCGCCAGCAGCCCCCGTCCCCCCGGGGAGCTGTTTTTT.

CDR3 loop: CAVQNQGYGYTF. Written as DNA, the CDR3 is TGTGCCGTTCAAAACCAGGGGTATGGCTACACCTTC. V usage is TRBV28 and J usage is TRBJ1-2, with D perhaps TRBD1 (6 bases). CDR1 is MDHEN and CDR2 is SYDVKM in the germline V gene. Trimming removed 11 bases from V and 5 bases from J, with 15 bases in between. This CDR3 is 12 amino acids long.

The chain couples TRBV18 to TRBJ2-4, with D maybe TRBD1 (6 bases). This CDR3 has 19 residues. V gave up 3 bases and J gave up 3 bases, with 24 bases separating them. Germline loops: CDR1 KGHSH, CDR2 LQKENI. CDR3 nucleotides: TGTGCCAGCTCACCTTTCGACAGCCGAGGGGGACGGGGCAAAAACATTCAGTACTTC. Translating gives CASSPFDSRGGRGKNIQYF.

The V call is TRBV5-4, the J call TRBJ2-7; D may be TRBD1 (5 bases). Germline lookup yields CDR1 SGHNT and CDR2 YYREEE (reference sequence). This CDR3 is built from 14 residues. V lost 7 bases, J lost 1 base, and 15 bases lay in between. The CDR3 nucleotides read TGTGCCAGCCAAGGACAAGGGGCGTCCTACGAGCAGTACTTC. Amino acids: CASQGQGASYEQYF. The full variable domain, rest sourced from reference TRBV5-4 and TRBJ2-7, is ETGVTQSPTHLIKTRGQQVTLRCSSQSGHNTVSWYQQALGQGPQFIFQYYREEENGRGNFPPRFSGLQFPNYSSELNVNALELDDSALYLCASQGQGASYEQYFGPGTRLTVT.

The V gene is TRBV13, the J gene TRBJ2-3; possible D gene TRBD2, 7 bases. Germline V CDR1 and CDR2: PRHDT, FYEKMQ (reference sequence). This CDR3 has 17 residues. With 5 bases removed from V and 0 bases from J, the gap between germline ends came to 18 bases. The CDR3 bases are TGTGCCAGCAGCCATACGGGGCGGGGGCTCAGCACAGATACGCAGTATTTT. It translates to CASSHTGRGLSTDTQYF.

This clone has just one count. This rearrangement joins TRBV6-5 to TRBJ2-7, with 9 bases matching TRBD2. This CDR3 region has 14 residues. The germline V gene has CDR1 MNHEY and CDR2 SVGAGI. J gave up 6 bases and V 2 bases, and 5 bases lay outside the gene matches. The chain's CDR3 is CASSYASGDIEQYF. The CDR3 DNA follows: TGTGCCAGCAGTTACGCTAGCGGGGACATCGAGCAGTACTTC.

The rearrangement links TRBV28 to TRBJ2-3, with 7 bases lining up with TRBD2. CDR3 length: 17 residues. The germline V gene encodes CDR1 MDHEN and CDR2 SYDVKM. The ends lost 5 bases at V and 0 bases at J; junction bases unmatched: 11. DNA for the CDR3: TGTGCCAGCAGTCGCCGGGCTAGCGGACCTAGCACAGATACGCAGTATTTT. Protein: CASSRRASGPSTDTQYF. The entire variable domain, with the rest obtained from reference TRBV28 and TRBJ2-3, is as follows: DVKVTQSSRYLVKRTGEKVFLECVQDMDHENMFWYRQDPGLGLRLIYFSYDVKMKEKGDIPEGYSVSREKKERFSLILESASTNQTSMYLCASSRRASGPSTDTQYFGPGTRLTVL.

This chain connects TRBV5-8 to TRBJ2-3, with D possibly matching TRBD2 (7 bases). Between the trimmed V and J ends, which lost 3 bases and 4 bases, there was a span of 15 bases. There are 15 residues in the CDR3. Germline CDR1 SGHTS, CDR2 YDEGEE. Here the CDR3 DNA reads TGTGCCAGCAGCTGGGGGGGGACACATCCAGATACGCAGTATTTT. Protein sequence: CASSWGGTHPDTQYF.

The chain carries TRBV7-8 and TRBJ2-7, with TRBD2 matching over 7 bases. The CDR3 spans 14 residues. V shed 1 base and J 2 bases; nucleotides not matched to a gene: 2. Germline-derived CDR1 and CDR2 are SGHVS and FQNEAQ. The CDR3 nucleotides are TGTGCCAGCAGCTTAGAGACTAGCACCTACGAGCAGTACTTC. It specifies CASSLETSTYEQYF.

This rearrangement joins TRBV11-1 to TRBJ2-2; 8 bases agree with TRBD1. The CDR3 has 15 residues. V shed 5 bases, J shed 6 bases, and the junction held 8 bases outside the gene matches. Per the germline V gene, CDR1 is SGHAT and CDR2 is FQDESV (reference sequence). In nucleotides, the CDR3 is TGTGCCAGCAGCCCGCGGACAGGGATGGCCGGGGAGCTGTTTTTT. Its translation is CASSPRTGMAGELFF.

This clone showed up just once. V and J are TRBV5-1 and TRBJ2-1, with 13 bases matching TRBD2. J lost 5 bases, V lost 5 bases, and 4 bases had no gene match. Germline V CDR1 and CDR2: SGHRS, YFSETQ. The CDR3 is 15 amino acids. The chain's CDR3 is CASRWTSGGDNEQFF. DNA for the CDR3: TGCGCCAGCAGGTGGACTAGCGGGGGAGACAATGAGCAGTTCTTC. Using reference TRBV5-1 and TRBJ2-1 for the parts outside the CDR3, the full variable domain is KAGVTQTPRYLIKTRGQQVTLSCSPISGHRSVSWYQQTPGQGLQFLFEYFSETQRNKGNFPGRFSGRQFSNSRSEMNVSTLELGDSALYLCASRWTSGGDNEQFFGPGTRLTVL.

This clone was found once. The chain links TRBV11-2 to TRBJ2-7; TRBD1 matches 9 bases. The junction had 10 bases not matched to a gene; V was cut back by 5 bases and J by 5 bases. Germline-derived CDR1 and CDR2 are SGHAT and FQNNGV. This CDR3 has 15 residues. Here the CDR3 DNA reads TGTGCCAGCAGCCCCGCCGGGACAGGGTCCCACGAGCAGTACTTC. It encodes CASSPAGTGSHEQYF.

The chain employs TRBV15 and TRBJ1-1; D perhaps matches TRBD1 (5 bases). CDR1 LNHNV and CDR2 YYDKDF come from the germline V gene (reference sequence). V was pared by 1 base and J by 4 bases, with 10 bases between. The CDR3 length is 14 residues. The CDR3 nucleotides read TGTGCCACCAGCAGAGGCCAGGGTAGCACTGAAGCTTTCTTT. Encoded protein: CATSRGQGSTEAFF.

The chain recombines TRBV6-4 with TRBJ2-3; D uncertain. This CDR3 is 15 amino acids long. The germline V and J ends were trimmed by 4 bases and 1 base, with 12 bases remaining between them. CDR1 and CDR2 from the germline V gene are MRHNA and SNTAGT. The DNA of the CDR3 is TGTGCCAGCAGTGTAGCCCCCAGCGGCACAGATACGCAGTATTTT. This sequence encodes CASSVAPSGTDTQYF.

The chain has TRBV29-1 and TRBJ2-2; 9 nucleotides line up with TRBD1. Germline CDR1 and CDR2: SQVTM and ANQGSEA. V dropped 5 bases and J dropped 3; count of bases not matched to a gene: 4. This CDR3 has 14 residues. CDR3 protein: CSVYGTGYTGELFF. The CDR3 nucleotides read TGCAGCGTTTACGGGACAGGGTACACCGGGGAGCTGTTTTTT.

The chain links TRBV7-9 to TRBJ2-2; D remains ambiguous. V lost 2 bases to trimming and J lost 4 bases, with 11 bases between them. The CDR3 is 15 amino acids. Germline lookup yields CDR1 SEHNR and CDR2 FQNEAQ (reference sequence). The CDR3, as DNA: TGTGCCAGCAGCTTAACCCCGCCGGGCACCGGGGAGCTGTTTTTT. Protein sequence: CASSLTPPGTGELFF.

The chain employs TRBV5-1 and TRBJ2-4, with TRBD2 identical over 14 bases. Trimming took 0 bases from V and 1 from J; bases not matched to a gene: 9. Germline lookup yields CDR1 SGHRS and CDR2 YFSETQ. This CDR3 has 20 residues. The CDR3 loop is CASSLAPTSGGAGAKNIQYF. The CDR3 nucleotides are TGCGCCAGCAGCTTGGCCCCGACTAGCGGGGGGGCCGGGGCCAAAAACATTCAGTACTTC. The complete variable domain, with remaining parts taken from reference TRBV5-1 and TRBJ2-4, reads KAGVTQTPRYLIKTRGQQVTLSCSPISGHRSVSWYQQTPGQGLQFLFEYFSETQRNKGNFPGRFSGRQFSNSRSEMNVSTLELGDSALYLCASSLAPTSGGAGAKNIQYFGAGTRLSVL.

V is TRBV6-5 and J is TRBJ2-6; D is uncertain. The V gene's germline CDR1 is MNHEY and CDR2 SVGAGI. V lost 6 bases and J 0 bases, leaving 9 bases between the germline ends. CDR3 length: 15 residues. CDR3 sequence reads: CASRPQVSGANVLTF. In DNA, the CDR3 is TGTGCCAGCAGACCGCAGGTCTCTGGGGCCAACGTCCTGACTTTC.

This clone appeared a single time. The chain links TRBV19 to TRBJ2-4; D gene uncertain. CDR3 length: 15 amino acids. From germline, CDR1 is LNHDA and CDR2 SQIVND (reference sequence). Trimming left V 0 bases short and J 9 bases short, with 15 bases between. This CDR3 is CASSIEHRAQIIQYF. The CDR3 DNA reads as TGTGCCAGTAGTATAGAACACAGAGCCCAAATCATTCAGTACTTC.

The chain carries TRBV5-1 and TRBJ2-5; 8 bases agree with TRBD1. Trimming at V came to 0 bases and at J to 5 bases, leaving 6 bases not matched to a gene. The CDR3 consists of 15 residues. Looked up from germline, CDR1 is SGHRS and CDR2 is YFSETQ. The CDR3 DNA reads as TGCGCCAGCAGCTTGGGGCAGGGGGCCCGGGAGACCCAGTACTTC. Amino acids: CASSLGQGARETQYF.

The V gene is TRBV25-1, the J gene TRBJ2-2; maybe TRBD2 (6 bases). Trimming left V 4 bases short and J 5 bases short, with 11 bases between. This CDR3 is built from 14 residues. CDR1 and CDR2 (germline): MGHDK, SYGVNS. DNA of the CDR3: TGTGCCAGCAGTGGTCTGGGAGGAACCGGGGAGCTGTTTTTT. This gives the protein CASSGLGGTGELFF.

This chain links TRBV18 with TRBJ1-1, with 9 bases lining up with TRBD1. Germline assignment: CDR1 KGHSH and CDR2 LQKENI. The ends lost 1 base at V and 8 bases at J; junction bases unmatched: 2. This CDR3 is built from 13 residues. As DNA, the CDR3 is TGTGCCAGCTCACCACGGACAGGGGCCGAAGCTTTCTTT. Translation: CASSPRTGAEAFF.